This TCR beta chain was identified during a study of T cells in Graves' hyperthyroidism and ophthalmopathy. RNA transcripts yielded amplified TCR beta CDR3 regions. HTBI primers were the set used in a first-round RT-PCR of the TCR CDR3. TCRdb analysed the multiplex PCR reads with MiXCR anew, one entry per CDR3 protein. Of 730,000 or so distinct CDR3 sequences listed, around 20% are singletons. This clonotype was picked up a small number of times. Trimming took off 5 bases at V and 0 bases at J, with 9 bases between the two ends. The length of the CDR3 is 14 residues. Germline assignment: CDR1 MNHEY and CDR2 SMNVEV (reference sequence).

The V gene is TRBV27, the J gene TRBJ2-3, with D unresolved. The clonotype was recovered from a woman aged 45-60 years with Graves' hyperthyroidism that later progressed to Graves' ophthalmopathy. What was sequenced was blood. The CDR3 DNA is TGTGCCAGCAGTCCCTCGCCTAGCACAGATACGCAGTATTTT. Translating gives CASSPSPSTDTQYF.